The 18 T cell receptor beta chains in this list originate from one sample, sequenced in a study of T cells after yellow fever vaccination. TCRdb itself ran the 5' RACE reads through MiXCR, one entry per CDR3 protein. The sample contains about 120,000 distinct CDR3 sequences, about 7% of which appear only once. The specimen was CD4+ T cells sorted from PBMCs, collected about 41 days after the first yellow fever vaccination. The receptor set was obtained from a man younger than 35 who received the YFV17D yellow fever vaccine.

This clonotype was counted ten times or more. V usage is TRBV6-5 and J usage is TRBJ1-5; unclear D gene. CDR1 and CDR2 from the germline V gene are MNHEY and SVGAGI. V was shortened by 0 bases and J by 7 bases, with 10 bases between the two germline ends. The CDR3 is made up of 14 amino acids. The CDR3 spells CASSYSKGIQPQHF. The DNA for the CDR3 is TGTGCCAGCAGTTACTCGAAAGGGATCCAGCCCCAGCATTTT.

The table lists this clonotype with many counts. V gene TRBV24-1 combines with J gene TRBJ2-2; maybe TRBD1 (6 bases). The CDR3 runs 17 residues. Germline V gene sequence: CDR1 KGHDR, CDR2 SFDVKD. Trimming removed 5 bases from V and 0 bases from J, with 15 bases in between. The CDR3 DNA follows: TGTGCCACCAGTGTCGCCCAGGGGACCCCGAACACCGGGGAGCTGTTTTTT. Protein sequence: CATSVAQGTPNTGELFF.

This clonotype was found many times. The rearrangement uses TRBV18 and TRBJ2-1; D is unclear. Deletions cut 2 bases from V and 10 bases from J, with 12 bases between. This CDR3 has 13 residues. The germline CDR1 and CDR2 sequences are KGHSH and LQKENI. The CDR3 DNA reads TGTGCCAGCTCACCATCCGGAAGAGGCGAGCAGTTCTTC. Its translation: CASSPSGRGEQFF. Using reference TRBV18 and TRBJ2-1 for the parts outside the CDR3, the full variable domain is NAGVMQNPRHLVRRRGQEARLRCSPMKGHSHVYWYRQLPEEGLKFMVYLQKENIIDESGMPKERFSAEFPKEGPSILRIQQVVRGDSAAYFCASSPSGRGEQFFGPGTRLTVL.

This clonotype was counted ten times or more. The genes are TRBV6-2 or TRBV6-3 and TRBJ1-6; D is ambiguous. Trimming took 4 bases from V and 2 from J, leaving 9 bases between them. This CDR3 is built from 15 residues. Germline V gene data show CDR1 as MNHEY and CDR2 as SVGEGT. Here the CDR3 reads CASSFASPYNSPLHF. CDR3 sequence (DNA): TGTGCCAGCAGTTTCGCCAGCCCCTATAATTCACCCCTCCACTTT.

In this sample, this clonotype turned up many times. This chain connects TRBV5-1 to TRBJ1-6; no firm D call. In germline, CDR1 is SGHRS, CDR2 YFSETQ. CDR3 size: 15 residues. Trimming left V 5 bases short and J 0 bases short, with 9 bases between. For the CDR3, the DNA is TGCGCCAGCAGAGCGGGGAGCTCCTATAATTCACCCCTCCACTTT. This sequence encodes CASRAGSSYNSPLHF.

Ten or more counts support this clonotype. The chain is built from TRBV7-3 and TRBJ2-7; 15 bases agree with TRBD2. Germline CDR1 is SGHTA and CDR2 is FQGTGA. J lost 7 bases, V lost 5 bases, and 6 bases had no gene match. The CDR3 runs 15 residues. CDR3 DNA sequence: TGTGCCAGCAGCCGGACAGGGACTAGCGGGGGGGAGCAGTACTTC. Translating it yields CASSRTGTSGGEQYF.

In its sample, this clonotype was seen many times. The V call is TRBV13, the J call TRBJ2-7; 16 positions match TRBD2. The CDR3 contains 18 residues. The V gene end was trimmed by 1 base and the J gene end by 4 bases; junction bases not matched to a gene: 7. Germline assignment: CDR1 PRHDT and CDR2 FYEKMQ (reference sequence). CDR3 protein: CASSLERGLAGGRYEQYF. CDR3 bases: TGTGCCAGCAGCTTAGAGCGGGGACTAGCGGGGGGGAGGTACGAGCAGTACTTC.

Many counts were recorded for this clonotype. The J gene is TRBJ1-6, the V gene TRBV14, with D possibly matching TRBD1 (5 bases). Trimming shortened V by 3 bases and J by 10 bases, and 10 bases separated the two germline ends. The germline gives CDR1 SGHDN, CDR2 FVKESK. This CDR3 region has 13 residues. The CDR3 DNA reads as TGTGCCAGCAGCCATACAGGTGAATCACCCCTCCACTTT. This codes for CASSHTGESPLHF.

The chain recombines TRBV6-5 with TRBJ1-5, with unresolved D. The CDR3 length is 14 residues. Deletions cut 0 bases from V and 5 bases from J, with 8 bases between. Germline V CDR1 and CDR2: MNHEY, SVGAGI. The CDR3 spells CASSYSDPYQPQHF. The CDR3 nucleotides are TGTGCCAGCAGTTACTCAGATCCTTATCAGCCCCAGCATTTT.

This clonotype came up many times. The CDR3 nucleotides are TGTGCCCTTAGAGTCCGGGGTTCGTATCTACGTGGCGAGCAGTACTTC. This encodes CALRVRGSYLRGEQYF. The V call is TRBV6-1, the J call TRBJ2-7; weak D call: TRBD2 (5 bases). V shed 11 bases and J shed 6 bases, with 29 bases lying between them. The CDR3 has 16 residues. Germline assignment: CDR1 MNHNS and CDR2 SASEGT.

The chain recombines TRBV5-4 with TRBJ2-3; D ambiguous. The V gene's germline CDR1 is SGHNT and CDR2 YYREEE (reference sequence). CDR3 length equals 15 residues. Trimming stripped 1 base from V and 2 bases from J, with 11 bases between. The CDR3 bases are TGTGCCAGCAGCTTGAATTACCAGAACACAGATACGCAGTATTTT. This codes for CASSLNYQNTDTQYF.

The sample holds many counts of this clonotype. The gene calls are TRBV20-1 and TRBJ1-5; D not resolved. The CDR3 extends over 13 amino acids. The germline V and J ends were trimmed by 5 bases and 3 bases, with 11 bases remaining between them. CDR1 and CDR2 (germline): DFQATT, SNEGSKA (reference sequence). The CDR3 is CSAVGLVNQPQHF. For the CDR3, the DNA is TGCAGTGCTGTGGGTCTTGTCAATCAGCCCCAGCATTTT.

Relative to its sample, this clonotype is medium-sized (0.01 to 0.1%). The chain is built from TRBV20-1 and TRBJ2-5; 7 positions agree with TRBD2. The germline V gene encodes CDR1 DFQATT and CDR2 SNEGSKA (reference sequence). J gave up 1 base and V 0 bases, and 5 bases lay outside the gene matches. The CDR3 is 15 amino acids. Here the CDR3 DNA reads TGCAGTGCTAGAGATAACCTAGCGGTCCAAGAGACCCAGTACTTC. Its protein is CSARDNLAVQETQYF.

This clonotype has only a few counts. The genes are TRBV7-3 and TRBJ2-6, with 8 positions matching TRBD1. The CDR3 consists of 17 residues. Germline V lookup: CDR1 SGHTA, CDR2 FQGTGA. Trimming at V came to 4 bases and at J to 0 bases, leaving 5 bases not matched to a gene. The CDR3 DNA is TGTGCCAGCAGCTCTGGACAGGGCGGCTCTGGGGCCAACGTCCTGACTTTC. It is translated as CASSSGQGGSGANVLTF.

This clonotype has ten or more counts. The gene calls are TRBV9 and TRBJ2-7; perhaps TRBD2 as D (5 bases). This CDR3 has 12 amino acids. The ends were cut back, 0 bases at V and 6 bases at J, with 7 bases in the middle. CDR1 is SGDLS and CDR2 is YYNGEE in the germline V gene. DNA of the CDR3: TGTGCCAGCAGCGTAGTCCGGGGCGAGCAGTACTTC. It encodes CASSVVRGEQYF.

In this sample, this clonotype turned up many times. This sequence joins TRBV4-2 and TRBJ2-5, with TRBD2 matching 11 bases. Germline CDR1 and CDR2: LGHNA and YNFKEQ. The CDR3 is 16 residues long. The ends lost 4 bases at V and 5 bases at J; junction bases unmatched: 9. CDR3 in amino acids: CASSPGLAGLSETQYF. The CDR3 coding sequence is TGTGCCAGCAGCCCCGGACTAGCGGGCCTTTCGGAGACCCAGTACTTC.

This clonotype was detected only a few times. V is TRBV4-2 and J is TRBJ1-2, with no clear D. The germline V gene has CDR1 LGHNA and CDR2 YNFKEQ. The ends were cut back, 4 bases at V and 6 bases at J, with 12 bases in the middle. This CDR3 region has 13 residues. The CDR3 is CASSLSRVDGYTF. CDR3 sequence (DNA): TGTGCCAGCAGCCTGAGTCGGGTGGATGGCTACACCTTC.

At least ten counts were recorded for this clonotype. V usage is TRBV5-1 and J usage is TRBJ2-6; no clear D. Germline values: CDR1 SGHRS, CDR2 YFSETQ. V was shortened by 5 bases and J by 4 bases, with 10 bases between the two germline ends. This CDR3 is 14 amino acids long. The CDR3 reads CASSRRPGANVLTF. Written as DNA, the CDR3 is TGCGCCAGCAGTAGGCGTCCCGGGGCCAACGTCCTGACTTTC.